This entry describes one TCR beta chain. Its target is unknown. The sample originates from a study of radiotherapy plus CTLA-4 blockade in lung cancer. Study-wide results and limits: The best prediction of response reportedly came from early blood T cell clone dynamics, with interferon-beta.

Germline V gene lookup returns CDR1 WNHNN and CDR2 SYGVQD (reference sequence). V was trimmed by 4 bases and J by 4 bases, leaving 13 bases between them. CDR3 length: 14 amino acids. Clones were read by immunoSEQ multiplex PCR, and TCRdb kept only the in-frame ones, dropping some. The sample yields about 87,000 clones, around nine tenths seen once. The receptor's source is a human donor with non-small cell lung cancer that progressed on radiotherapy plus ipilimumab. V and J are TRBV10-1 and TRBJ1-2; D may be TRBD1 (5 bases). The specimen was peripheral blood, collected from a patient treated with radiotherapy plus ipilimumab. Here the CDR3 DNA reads TGCGCCAGCAGTGTTGCAGGGCGGACCTATGGCTACACCTTC. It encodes CASSVAGRTYGYTF.